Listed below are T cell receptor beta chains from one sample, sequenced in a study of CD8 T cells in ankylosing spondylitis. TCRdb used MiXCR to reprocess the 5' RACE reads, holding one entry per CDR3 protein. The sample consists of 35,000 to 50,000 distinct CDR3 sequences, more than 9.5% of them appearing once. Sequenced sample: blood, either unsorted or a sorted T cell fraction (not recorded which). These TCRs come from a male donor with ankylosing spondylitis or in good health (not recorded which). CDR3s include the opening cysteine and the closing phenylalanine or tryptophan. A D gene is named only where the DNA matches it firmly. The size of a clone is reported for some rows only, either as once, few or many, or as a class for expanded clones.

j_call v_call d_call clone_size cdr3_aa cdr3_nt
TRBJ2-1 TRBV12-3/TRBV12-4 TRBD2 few CASTGTGTSGGNNEQFF TGTGCCAGCACCGGAACCGGGACTAGCGGGGGGAACAATGAGCAGTTCTTC
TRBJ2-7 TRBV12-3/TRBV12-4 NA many CASSLSSTSSYEQYF TGTGCCAGCAGTTTATCATCTACGAGCTCCTACGAGCAGTACTTC
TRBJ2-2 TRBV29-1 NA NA CSVIDGELFF TGCAGCGTTATAGACGGGGAGCTGTTTTTT
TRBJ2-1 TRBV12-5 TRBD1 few CASVPGQAYNEQFF TGTGCTAGTGTCCCGGGACAGGCCTACAATGAGCAGTTCTTC
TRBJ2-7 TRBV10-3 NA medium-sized CAISELDPRSHEQYF TGTGCCATCAGTGAGTTGGACCCTCGGTCCCACGAGCAGTACTTC
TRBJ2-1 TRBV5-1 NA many CASSYNNEQFF TGCGCCAGCAGCTATAACAATGAGCAGTTCTTC
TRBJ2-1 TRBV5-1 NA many CASSEGGGYEQFF TGCGCCAGCAGCGAGGGAGGGGGGTATGAGCAGTTCTTC
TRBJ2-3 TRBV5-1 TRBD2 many CASSLWSSGGSGDTQYF TGCGCCAGCAGCTTGTGGAGTAGCGGGGGGTCTGGAGATACGCAGTATTTT
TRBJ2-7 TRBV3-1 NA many CASSQDGDNSYEQYF TGTGCCAGCAGCCAAGATGGGGACAACTCCTACGAGCAGTACTTC
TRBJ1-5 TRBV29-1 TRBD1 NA CSVEDVGQGVNQPQHF TGCAGCGTTGAAGATGTGGGACAGGGGGTGAATCAGCCCCAGCATTTT
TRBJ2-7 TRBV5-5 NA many CASSLSHYEQYF TGTGCCAGCAGCTTATCCCACTACGAGCAGTACTTC
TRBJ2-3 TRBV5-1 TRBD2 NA CASSLRLAGFTDTQYF TGCGCCAGCAGCTTAAGACTAGCGGGGTTCACAGATACGCAGTATTTT
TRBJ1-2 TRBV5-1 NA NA CASSPRSVNYGYTF TGCGCCAGCAGCCCACGTTCGGTTAACTATGGCTACACCTTC
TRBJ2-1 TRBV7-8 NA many CASSPRSREIYNEQFF TGTGCCAGCAGCCCCCGATCCCGCGAAATTTACAATGAGCAGTTCTTC
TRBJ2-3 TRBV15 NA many CATSRAATGTDTQYF TGTGCCACCAGCCGAGCGGCCACAGGCACAGATACGCAGTATTTT
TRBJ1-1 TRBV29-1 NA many CSVHVGGLISEAFF TGCAGCGTCCATGTGGGGGGTCTAATCTCTGAAGCTTTCTTT
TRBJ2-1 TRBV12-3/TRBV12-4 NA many CASSPSTVYNEQFF TGTGCCAGCAGCCCCTCGACCGTATACAATGAGCAGTTCTTC
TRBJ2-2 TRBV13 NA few CASRDSSGELFF TGTGCCAGCAGGGACAGTTCCGGGGAGCTGTTTTTT
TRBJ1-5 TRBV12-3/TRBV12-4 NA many CASGGNQPQHF TGTGCCAGCGGCGGCAATCAGCCCCAGCATTTT
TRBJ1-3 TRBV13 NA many CASSFYEAGNTIYF TGTGCCAGCAGCTTCTATGAAGCGGGAAACACCATATATTTT
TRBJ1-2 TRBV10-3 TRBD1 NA CATTAGDHRGSTF TGTGCCACCACCGCGGGGGACCACAGGGGTAGCACCTTC
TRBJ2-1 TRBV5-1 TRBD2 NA CASSLVPLAGGLSYNEQFF TGCGCCAGCAGCTTGGTACCCTTGGCGGGGGGCCTCTCCTACAATGAGCAGTTCTTC
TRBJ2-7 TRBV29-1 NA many CSVALVRGEQYF TGCAGCGTTGCTTTAGTGAGGGGCGAGCAGTACTTC
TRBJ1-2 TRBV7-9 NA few CASSFRRERSGYTF TGTGCCAGCAGCTTTAGGCGGGAGCGGTCCGGCTACACCTTC
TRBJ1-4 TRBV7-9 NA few CASSLVHWDEKLFF TGTGCCAGCAGCTTAGTGCACTGGGATGAAAAACTGTTTTTT
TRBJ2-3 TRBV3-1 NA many CASSQVDSTDTQYF TGTGCCAGCAGCCAAGTGGACTCCACAGATACGCAGTATTTT
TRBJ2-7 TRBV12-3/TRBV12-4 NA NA CATGLLDGSYEQYF TGTGCCACCGGGCTACTAGACGGATCCTACGAGCAGTACTTC
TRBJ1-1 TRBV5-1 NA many CASSLIVGNMNTEAFF TGCGCCAGCTCTTTGATTGTGGGGAACATGAACACTGAAGCTTTCTTT
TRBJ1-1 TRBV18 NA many CASSNSPGTTSFF TGTGCCAGCTCAAATTCCCCCGGGACAACCTCTTTCTTT
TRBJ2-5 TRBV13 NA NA CASSYSTGSETQYF TGTGCCAGCAGCTACTCTACAGGGTCGGAGACCCAGTACTTC
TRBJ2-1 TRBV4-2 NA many CASSKESGPIFSNEQFF TGTGCCAGCAGCAAGGAGTCGGGACCGATATTTTCAAATGAGCAGTTCTTC
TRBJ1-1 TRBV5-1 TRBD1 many CASSLESAAGGTNTEAFF TGCGCCAGCAGCTTGGAATCGGCGGCAGGGGGCACGAACACTGAAGCTTTCTTT